The 22 T cell receptor beta chains presented below share a single source sample, sequenced in a study of shared clonotypes between healthy human individuals. The repertoire was sequenced with immunoSEQ multiplex PCR; TCRdb's copy has only in-frame clones and lacks some. The table shows approximately 2.5 million clones, with roughly 93% occurring only once. The sequenced material came from naive CD4+ T cells from PBMCs. Specified subset: CD45RA+ positively selected. The source of these receptors is a man between 18 and 35 years old in good health. Some clones in this sample may be carry-over from other donors' samples.

In regard to this clone: Other DNA variants within this sample encode the same CDR3. This chain joins TRBV9 and TRBJ2-5; maybe TRBD2 (6 bases). The V gene's germline CDR1 is SGDLS and CDR2 YYNGEE. This CDR3 spans 13 amino acids. V was pared by 2 bases and J by 4 bases, with 9 bases between. CDR3 amino acids: CASSVRGGETQYF. The CDR3 nucleotides read TGTGCCAGCAGCGTCCGGGGAGGAGAGACCCAGTACTTC.

The chain joins TRBV6-1 to TRBJ2-5; D is tentatively TRBD1 or TRBD2 (5 bases each). The CDR3 runs to 14 residues. Per germline, CDR1 MNHNS and CDR2 SASEGT. V was shortened by 4 bases and J by 4 bases, with 13 bases between the two germline ends. DNA for the CDR3: TGTGCCAGCAGTGTACCCCGGGGACCAGAGACCCAGTACTTC. It is translated as CASSVPRGPETQYF.

The chain employs TRBV7-2 and TRBJ2-7; 7 nucleotides agree with TRBD2. The J segment lost 1 base and the V segment lost 2 bases, leaving 2 bases of the junction unmatched. The CDR3 contains 14 residues. CDR1 is SGHTA and CDR2 is FQGNSA in the germline V gene. CDR3 in amino acids: CASSLLGGSYEQYF. In DNA form, the CDR3 reads TGTGCCAGCAGCTTATTGGGGGGGTCCTACGAGCAGTACTTC.

The chain combines TRBV28 with TRBJ1-2, with 10 bases aligning to TRBD1. The J segment lost 2 bases and the V segment lost 4 bases, leaving 13 bases of the junction unmatched. Germline assignment: CDR1 MDHEN and CDR2 SYDVKM. This CDR3 region has 18 residues. The CDR3 here is CASSSVPGQGRSNYGYTF. CDR3 DNA: TGTGCCAGCAGTTCCGTTCCGGGACAGGGGCGATCGAACTATGGCTACACCTTC.

This chain joins TRBV2 and TRBJ2-7; D tentatively fits TRBD1 or TRBD2 (5 bases each). V was pared by 2 bases and J by 4 bases, with 18 bases between. Germline CDR1 and CDR2: SNHLY and FYNNEI. This CDR3 has 16 amino acids. This chain's CDR3 is CASSEPPGRSIYEQYF. CDR3 DNA sequence: TGTGCCAGCAGTGAACCACCGGGACGGAGTATATACGAGCAGTACTTC. Full variable domain (rest looked up from reference TRBV2 and TRBJ2-7): EPEVTQTPSHQVTQMGQEVILRCVPISNHLYFYWYRQILGQKVEFLVSFYNNEISEKSEIFDDQFSVERPDGSNFTLKIRSTKLEDSAMYFCASSEPPGRSIYEQYFGPGTRLTVT.

Only one count was recorded for this clone. This sequence joins TRBV7-2 and TRBJ1-4, with a possible D match to TRBD1 (5 bases). The CDR3 is made up of 14 amino acids. Deletions cut 5 bases from V and 5 bases from J, with 12 bases between. Per the germline V gene, CDR1 is SGHTA and CDR2 is FQGNSA. The CDR3: CASSPGTHNEKLFF. The DNA for the CDR3 is TGTGCCAGCAGCCCCGGGACGCACAATGAAAAACTGTTTTTT.

Only one count was recorded for this clone. V is TRBV2 and J is TRBJ2-1; D perhaps matches TRBD2 (6 bases). CDR1 is SNHLY and CDR2 is FYNNEI in the germline V gene. This CDR3 region has 15 residues. The germline V and J ends were trimmed by 4 bases and 9 bases, with 19 bases remaining between them. This chain's CDR3 is CASSVESSAGGEQFF. The CDR3 region has the DNA TGTGCCAGCAGTGTCGAATCTAGCGCTGGTGGTGAGCAGTTCTTC. The variable domain in full, completed from reference TRBV2 and TRBJ2-1, reads EPEVTQTPSHQVTQMGQEVILRCVPISNHLYFYWYRQILGQKVEFLVSFYNNEISEKSEIFDDQFSVERPDGSNFTLKIRSTKLEDSAMYFCASSVESSAGGEQFFGPGTRLTVL.

The chain carries TRBV9 and TRBJ2-7; 7 bases are a match to TRBD2. CDR1 and CDR2 (germline): SGDLS, YYNGEE. The ends lost 3 bases at V and 3 bases at J; junction bases unmatched: 9. The CDR3 is 15 amino acids. The CDR3 protein is CASSALGGPYYEQYF. DNA of the CDR3: TGTGCCAGCAGCGCCTTGGGAGGGCCGTACTACGAGCAGTACTTC.

The chain recombines TRBV7-9 with TRBJ2-5; 8 positions agree with TRBD2. The trim removed 5 bases at V and 4 bases at J, leaving 3 bases unmatched. The V gene's germline CDR1 is SEHNR and CDR2 FQNEAQ (reference sequence). The CDR3 extends over 13 amino acids. DNA for the CDR3: TGTGCCAGCAGCCTCGGACTAGCAGAGACCCAGTACTTC. Translating gives CASSLGLAETQYF. Based on the CDR3 plus reference TRBV7-9 and TRBJ2-5, the full variable domain is DTGVSQNPRHKITKRGQNVTFRCDPISEHNRLYWYRQTLGQGPEFLTYFQNEAQLEKSRLLSDRFSAERPKGSFSTLEIQRTEQGDSAMYLCASSLGLAETQYFGPGTRLLVL.

The chain is built from TRBV9 and TRBJ2-1, with D hard to call. The germline V gene has CDR1 SGDLS and CDR2 YYNGEE. Between the trimmed V and J ends, which lost 0 bases and 9 bases, there was a span of 19 bases. The CDR3 runs 16 residues. CDR3 in DNA: TGTGCCAGCAGCGTAGTGCCTAGGCAAGAGGATAGTGAGCAGTTCTTC. Residues: CASSVVPRQEDSEQFF.

The rearrangement joins TRBV2 to TRBJ2-7, with TRBD1 as a possible D gene (5 bases). The V and J ends lost 6 bases and 0 bases respectively, with 12 bases between them. The CDR3 sequence is 14 residues long. Per germline, CDR1 SNHLY and CDR2 FYNNEI. CDR3 amino acids: CASRATAFSYEQYF. In nucleotides, the CDR3 is TGTGCCAGCAGAGCGACAGCCTTCTCCTACGAGCAGTACTTC.

The chain carries TRBV9 and TRBJ2-5; the D is unclear. V was clipped by 4 bases and J by 2 bases, with 9 bases between them. There are 13 residues in the CDR3. Germline V lookup: CDR1 SGDLS, CDR2 YYNGEE. CDR3 DNA sequence: TGTGCCAGCAGCCCCAGCGAGCAAGAGACCCAGTACTTC. Protein sequence: CASSPSEQETQYF.

The chain joins TRBV5-1 to TRBJ2-2, with unresolved D. The CDR3 has 14 residues. Germline V gives CDR1 SGHRS, CDR2 YFSETQ. The ends were cut back, 3 bases at V and 2 bases at J, with 8 bases in the middle. In DNA, the CDR3 is TGCGCCAGCAGCTCAACTTACAACACCGGGGAGCTGTTTTTT. Translation: CASSSTYNTGELFF. The entire variable domain, with the rest obtained from reference TRBV5-1 and TRBJ2-2, is as follows: KAGVTQTPRYLIKTRGQQVTLSCSPISGHRSVSWYQQTPGQGLQFLFEYFSETQRNKGNFPGRFSGRQFSNSRSEMNVSTLELGDSALYLCASSSTYNTGELFFGEGSRLTVL.

The chain carries TRBV9 and TRBJ2-1, with no clear D. CDR1 and CDR2 (germline): SGDLS, YYNGEE. Between the trimmed V and J ends, which lost 4 bases and 4 bases, there was a span of 12 bases. CDR3 length: 14 amino acids. The CDR3 sequence: CASSPPGLYNEQFF. As DNA, the CDR3 is TGTGCCAGCAGCCCCCCGGGCCTTTACAATGAGCAGTTCTTC.

V and J are TRBV19 and TRBJ1-5; the match to TRBD1 covers 9 bases. Germline values: CDR1 LNHDA, CDR2 SQIVND (reference sequence). The V segment lost 6 bases and the J segment 6 bases; nucleotides outside the gene matches: 15. The CDR3 contains 17 residues. The CDR3 loop is CASSPGPGQGLGQPQHF. The CDR3 nucleotides are TGTGCCAGTAGCCCCGGACCGGGACAGGGACTGGGTCAGCCCCAGCATTTT.

This chain joins TRBV11-2 and TRBJ1-2; no reliable D call. From germline, CDR1 is SGHAT and CDR2 FQNNGV. The CDR3 is 14 residues long. V lost 5 bases to trimming and J lost 6 bases, with 16 bases between them. In DNA form, the CDR3 reads TGTGCCAGCAGCCTTACCTCTAGTTGGGATGGCTACACCTTC. Protein sequence: CASSLTSSWDGYTF. The whole variable domain, filled in from reference TRBV11-2 and TRBJ1-2, reads EAGVAQSPRYKIIEKRQSVAFWCNPISGHATLYWYQQILGQGPKLLIQFQNNGVVDDSQLPKDRFSAERLKGVDSTLKIQPAKLEDSAVYLCASSLTSSWDGYTFGSGTRLTVV.

The V call is TRBV6-1, the J call TRBJ2-1; TRBD1 matches 10 bases. Germline loops: CDR1 MNHNS, CDR2 SASEGT. Trimming took 8 bases from V and 8 from J; bases not matched to a gene: 9. This CDR3 has 14 residues. CDR3 coding DNA: TGTGCCAGCTTGTGGACAGGGGGTATCCATGAGCAGTTCTTC. The encoded protein is CASLWTGGIHEQFF.

The chain carries TRBV5-4 and TRBJ2-5; D remains ambiguous. Gene TRBJ2-7 matches the end of the DNA better, so the J call may be wrong. CDR1 SGHNT and CDR2 YYREEE come from the germline V gene (reference sequence). This CDR3 is built from 14 residues. The DNA for the CDR3 is TGTGCCAGCAGCTTGATATCCTCTCGAGGCGAGCAGTACTTC. It translates to CASSLISSRGEQYF.

The rearrangement uses TRBV11-2 and TRBJ1-5; no firm D call. Germline V gene sequence: CDR1 SGHAT, CDR2 FQNNGV. CDR3 length: 14 amino acids. Trimming took off 5 bases at V and 4 bases at J, with 12 bases between the two ends. The CDR3 region is CASSLSHGNQPQHF. The CDR3 nucleotides read TGTGCCAGCAGCCTGTCACATGGGAATCAGCCCCAGCATTTT.

The chain joins TRBV6-6 to TRBJ1-3, with D maybe TRBD1 (6 bases). Between the trimmed V and J ends, which lost 8 bases and 1 base, there was a span of 9 bases. This CDR3 contains 13 residues. In germline, CDR1 is MNHNY, CDR2 SVGAGI (reference sequence). CDR3 sequence: CASDTGSGNTIYF. For the CDR3, the DNA is TGTGCCAGCGATACAGGGTCTGGAAACACCATATATTTT.

CDR3: CASSLTGLAGVEDTQYF. CDR3 DNA sequence: TGCGCCAGCAGCCTGACGGGACTAGCGGGAGTAGAAGATACGCAGTATTTT. The chain uses TRBV4-3 and TRBJ2-3; 14 nucleotides line up with TRBD2. Germline loops: CDR1 LGHNA, CDR2 YSLEER. This CDR3 contains 17 residues. V trimming: 4 bases; J trimming: 5 bases; junction bases outside the gene matches: 8.

The CDR3 DNA reads as TGCGCCACGACTCTTTCTTGGGGGAACACTGAAGCTTTCTTT. This sequence encodes CATTLSWGNTEAFF. This rearrangement joins TRBV10-2 to TRBJ1-1, with D unclear. With 10 bases removed from V and 1 base from J, the gap between germline ends came to 16 bases. This CDR3 is 14 amino acids long. Per the germline V gene, CDR1 is WSHSY and CDR2 is SAAADI.